These 30 T cell receptor beta chains originate from one sample sequenced in a study of cytomegalovirus exposure and HLA in healthy donors. Both 60 Vbeta primers and 13 Jbeta primers went into the PCR. The data were produced by immunoSEQ multiplex PCR, yet TCRdb's version contains in-frame clones alone and is incomplete. Here the sample spans about 98,000 clones, approximately 78% being singletons. The sample was PBMCs. The receptors here all came from a man aged 35-49 years in good health and CMV-seronegative.

The V gene is TRBV27, the J gene TRBJ2-1, with TRBD1 identical over 9 bases. Germline V lookup: CDR1 MNHEY, CDR2 SMNVEV (reference sequence). V dropped 5 bases and J dropped 3; count of bases not matched to a gene: 8. CDR3 length: 16 amino acids. The CDR3 bases are TGTGCCAGCAGTCGGGAGAGGACAGGGGACTACAATGAGCAGTTCTTC. Its protein is CASSRERTGDYNEQFF.

The chain couples TRBV7-9 to TRBJ2-3; 14 nucleotides match TRBD2. The length of the CDR3 is 19 residues. The germline CDR1 and CDR2 sequences are SEHNR and FQNEAQ (reference sequence). J lost 1 base, V lost 5 bases, and 11 bases had no gene match. CDR3 region: CASSPLRLAGGQGTDTQYF. CDR3 bases: TGTGCCAGCAGCCCCCTGCGACTAGCGGGGGGGCAGGGCACAGATACGCAGTATTTT.

The chain couples TRBV9 to TRBJ1-2; 7 nucleotides align to TRBD1. Germline loops: CDR1 SGDLS, CDR2 YYNGEE. CDR3 length: 14 residues. Unmatched junction bases numbered 1, after V lost 0 bases and J lost 2 bases. The CDR3 reads CASSVGDSNYGYTF. In DNA form, the CDR3 reads TGTGCCAGCAGCGTAGGGGACAGCAACTATGGCTACACCTTC. Variable domain in full (rest from reference TRBV9 and TRBJ1-2): DSGVTQTPKHLITATGQRVTLRCSPRSGDLSVYWYQQSLDQGLQFLIQYYNGEERAKGNILERFSAQQFPDLHSELNLSSLELGDSALYFCASSVGDSNYGYTFGSGTRLTVV.

The J gene is TRBJ2-3, the V gene TRBV2, with TRBD1 identical over 8 bases. The germline gives CDR1 SNHLY, CDR2 FYNNEI. CDR3 length equals 14 residues. The J segment lost 4 bases and the V segment lost 7 bases, leaving 7 bases of the junction unmatched. The CDR3 nucleotides read TGTGCCAGCACGGACAGGGATCGTCCAGATACGCAGTATTTT. This gives the protein CASTDRDRPDTQYF.

The chain employs TRBV7-9 and TRBJ2-2; a possible D gene is TRBD2 (5 bases). The germline V gene has CDR1 SEHNR and CDR2 FQNEAQ (reference sequence). This CDR3 spans 14 amino acids. CDR3 sequence: CSSNVRETTGELFF. The CDR3 DNA reads as TGTTCCTCAAACGTAAGGGAGACCACCGGGGAGCTGTTTTTT.

This clone was observed a few times. The gene calls are TRBV7-3 and TRBJ2-1, with 15 bases matching TRBD2. Germline CDR1 and CDR2: SGHTA and FQGTGA. V lost 5 bases to trimming and J lost 7 bases; unmatched junction nucleotides: 3. The CDR3 spans 15 residues. The CDR3 spells CASSRGTSGGNEQFF. CDR3 sequence (DNA): TGTGCCAGCAGCCGAGGGACTAGCGGGGGGAATGAGCAGTTCTTC. Full variable domain (remainder filled in from reference TRBV7-3 and TRBJ2-1): GAGVSQTPSNKVTEKGKYVELRCDPISGHTALYWYRQSLGQGPEFLIYFQGTGAADDSGLPNDRFFAVRPEGSVSTLKIQRTERGDSAVYLCASSRGTSGGNEQFFGPGTRLTVL.

The chain links TRBV13 to TRBJ2-2; D is unresolved. Trimming pared 1 base from V and 3 bases from J, leaving 6 bases between. The CDR3 sequence is 14 residues long. The germline V gene encodes CDR1 PRHDT and CDR2 FYEKMQ (reference sequence). DNA for the CDR3: TGTGCCAGCAGCTTAGAAGCACACACCGGGGAGCTGTTTTTT. Encoded protein: CASSLEAHTGELFF.

The J gene is TRBJ2-5, the V gene TRBV6-1, with 10 bases that match TRBD2. This CDR3 contains 13 residues. The trim removed 8 bases at V and 5 bases at J, leaving 5 bases unmatched. The germline V gene encodes CDR1 MNHNS and CDR2 SASEGT. The CDR3 sequence: CASRLAGMETQYF. Here the CDR3 DNA reads TGTGCCAGCCGACTAGCGGGTATGGAGACCCAGTACTTC.

This clone showed up just once. The chain combines TRBV9 with TRBJ1-1; possible D gene TRBD1, 6 bases. In germline, CDR1 is SGDLS, CDR2 YYNGEE. Trimming took 3 bases from V and 0 from J, leaving 6 bases between them. This CDR3 region has 13 residues. CDR3: CASSEGVNTEAFF. The CDR3 DNA sequence: TGTGCCAGCAGCGAGGGGGTGAACACTGAAGCTTTCTTT.

The rearrangement links TRBV7-2 to TRBJ1-5; 7 nucleotides line up with TRBD1. The length of the CDR3 is 15 residues. CDR1 SGHTA and CDR2 FQGNSA come from the germline V gene. V trimming: 5 bases; J trimming: 3 bases; junction bases outside the gene matches: 7. CDR3 sequence reads: CASSPGQVSNQPQHF. The DNA of the CDR3 is TGTGCCAGCAGCCCAGGACAGGTCTCCAATCAGCCCCAGCATTTT. The whole variable domain, remainder taken from reference TRBV7-2 and TRBJ1-5, is GAGVSQSPSNKVTEKGKDVELRCDPISGHTALYWYRQSLGQGLEFLIYFQGNSAPDKSGLPSDRFSAERTGGSVSTLTIQRTQQEDSAVYLCASSPGQVSNQPQHFGDGTRLSIL.

V gene TRBV19 combines with J gene TRBJ1-1, with D unclear. The CDR3 sequence is 16 residues long. Germline CDR1 and CDR2: LNHDA and SQIVND (reference sequence). Trimming stripped 1 base from V and 6 bases from J, with 18 bases between. CDR3 region: CASSIVGSSRTPEAFF. CDR3 coding DNA: TGTGCCAGTAGTATAGTAGGTAGCAGCCGAACCCCTGAAGCTTTCTTT.

This clone was counted once. The chain recombines TRBV30 with TRBJ1-2, with 9 nucleotides matching TRBD1. The CDR3 contains 12 residues. Germline V CDR1 and CDR2: GTSNPN, SVGIG (reference sequence). With 0 bases clipped from V and 8 bases from J, the junction kept 1 base outside the gene matches. The CDR3 nucleotides read TGTGCCTGGAGTGTAGACAGGGGGGGCTACACCTTC. This gives the protein CAWSVDRGGYTF.

Written as DNA, the CDR3 is TGTGCCTGGAGTCCCCCGGGTGGAACCTATGGCTACACCTTC. Translated, it gives CAWSPPGGTYGYTF. The chain employs TRBV30 and TRBJ1-2; D not certain. Trimming cost V 2 bases and J 4 bases, with 14 bases left between them. The germline gives CDR1 GTSNPN, CDR2 SVGIG (reference sequence). The CDR3 is 14 amino acids. The full variable domain, completed using reference TRBV30 and TRBJ1-2, is SQTIHQWPATLVQPVGSPLSLECTVEGTSNPNLYWYRQAAGRGLQLLFYSVGIGQISSEVPQNLSASRPQDRQFILSSKKLLLSDSGFYLCAWSPPGGTYGYTFGSGTRLTVV.

The rearrangement links TRBV7-2 to TRBJ2-1, with D possibly matching TRBD1 (6 bases). V was pared by 1 base and J by 7 bases, with 11 bases between. Germline assignment: CDR1 SGHTA and CDR2 FQGNSA. This CDR3 has 14 amino acids. The CDR3 DNA is TGTGCCAGCAGCTTAGAGAGTGGGACAAATGAGCAGTTCTTC. It encodes CASSLESGTNEQFF.

This rearrangement joins TRBV10-3 to TRBJ1-1, with unresolved D. Trimming pared 3 bases from V and 0 bases from J, leaving 8 bases between. This CDR3 has 14 amino acids. Germline CDR1 and CDR2: ENHRY and SYGVKD. CDR3 loop: CAISDLSLNTEAFF. The CDR3 DNA is TGTGCCATCAGTGACCTAAGCCTGAACACTGAAGCTTTCTTT.

The V call is TRBV5-5, the J call TRBJ2-7; 10 positions match TRBD1. The CDR3 consists of 16 residues. Germline-derived CDR1 and CDR2 are SGHKS and YYEKEE (reference sequence). The V gene end was trimmed by 5 bases and the J gene end by 3 bases; junction bases not matched to a gene: 11. In DNA, the CDR3 is TGTGCCAGCAGAACCGGGCCTCGGGACAGGGGCTACGAGCAGTACTTC. This sequence encodes CASRTGPRDRGYEQYF. Using reference TRBV5-5 and TRBJ2-7 for the parts outside the CDR3, the full variable domain is DAGVTQSPTHLIKTRGQQVTLRCSPISGHKSVSWYQQVLGQGPQFIFQYYEKEERGRGNFPDRFSARQFPNYSSELNVNALLLGDSALYLCASRTGPRDRGYEQYFGPGTRLTVT.

This clone has only a few counts. The chain uses TRBV19 and TRBJ1-2, with a tentative D call TRBD1 (6 bases). This CDR3 region has 14 residues. Trimming removed 3 bases at V and 7 bases at J, with 15 bases between. Germline lookup yields CDR1 LNHDA and CDR2 SQIVND (reference sequence). In DNA, the CDR3 is TGTGCCAGTAGTATCTCCTACAGGGTTGGTGGCTACACCTTC. This sequence encodes CASSISYRVGGYTF.

The gene calls are TRBV28 and TRBJ2-5; 9 nucleotides agree with TRBD1. The germline V gene encodes CDR1 MDHEN and CDR2 SYDVKM. V trimming: 7 bases; J trimming: 11 bases; junction bases outside the gene matches: 11. The CDR3 spans 13 residues. In DNA form, the CDR3 reads TGTGCCAGCAAGGTGGGACAGGGCGGGGAGCAGTACTTC. Translating gives CASKVGQGGEQYF.

This clone was counted only a few times. The chain couples TRBV2 to TRBJ2-2, with 8 bases fitting TRBD2. With 7 bases clipped from V and 2 bases from J, the junction kept 3 bases outside the gene matches. Germline V lookup: CDR1 SNHLY, CDR2 FYNNEI. There are 14 residues in the CDR3. This chain's CDR3 is CASKLAVNTGELFF. The CDR3 nucleotides are TGTGCCAGCAAACTAGCGGTCAACACCGGGGAGCTGTTTTTT.

CDR3 loop: CASSHRQVTDTQYF. In DNA, the CDR3 is TGTGCCAGCAGCCATCGACAGGTAACAGATACGCAGTATTTT. The chain employs TRBV14 and TRBJ2-3, with D tentatively TRBD1 (6 bases). With 3 bases removed from V and 3 bases from J, the gap between germline ends came to 10 bases. This CDR3 has 14 residues. Germline values: CDR1 SGHDN, CDR2 FVKESK.

The rearrangement links TRBV30 to TRBJ1-6; D is uncertain. This CDR3 contains 14 residues. Germline assignment: CDR1 GTSNPN and CDR2 SVGIG (reference sequence). Trimming took 5 bases from V and 18 from J, leaving 26 bases between them. The chain's CDR3 is CAWYNGLPGGNSHF. CDR3 coding DNA: TGTGCCTGGTACAATGGCCTCCCGGGTGGTAATAGCCACTTT.

V and J are TRBV6-1 and TRBJ1-4; tentatively, D is TRBD1 (5 bases). CDR1 and CDR2 (germline): MNHNS, SASEGT. The ends were cut back, 5 bases at V and 2 bases at J, with 12 bases in the middle. The CDR3 has 15 residues. As DNA, the CDR3 is TGTGCCAGCAGTCCCCGGACAAGGACTAATGAAAAACTGTTTTTT. This encodes CASSPRTRTNEKLFF.

The V gene is TRBV27, the J gene TRBJ2-2; TRBD1 is a possible D gene (6 bases). Trimming removed 7 bases at V and 2 bases at J, with 11 bases between. The length of the CDR3 is 14 residues. Germline loops: CDR1 MNHEY, CDR2 SMNVEV (reference sequence). The chain's CDR3 is CASTWTVNTGELFF. CDR3 DNA sequence: TGTGCCAGCACATGGACAGTAAACACCGGGGAGCTGTTTTTT.

CDR3 sequence reads: CASSLEQGQISGNTIYF. In nucleotides, the CDR3 is TGTGCCAGCAGCTTAGAACAGGGACAGATCTCTGGAAACACCATATATTTT. The J gene is TRBJ1-3, the V gene TRBV7-8; TRBD1 matches at 7 bases. CDR1 SGHVS and CDR2 FQNEAQ come from the germline V gene. V was clipped by 1 base and J by 0 bases; unmatched bases: 6. CDR3 length: 17 residues.

This rearrangement joins TRBV6-5 to TRBJ1-1; TRBD1 aligns across 7 bases. This CDR3 comprises 13 residues. CDR1 is MNHEY, CDR2 SVGAGI, per germline. With 6 bases clipped from V and 4 bases from J, the junction kept 5 bases outside the gene matches. The CDR3 is CASSPGQLTEAFF. The CDR3 DNA is TGTGCCAGCAGCCCGGGACAGCTCACTGAAGCTTTCTTT.

The gene calls are TRBV4-1 and TRBJ2-5; 8 positions match TRBD1. The tail of the sequence fits TRBJ2-7 better, so the J call may be wrong. This CDR3 has 15 amino acids. Per germline, CDR1 MGHRA and CDR2 YSYEKL. CDR3 nucleotide sequence: TGCGCCAGCAGCCAAAGGGCAGGGGGCCTTTACGAGCAGTACTTC. This codes for CASSQRAGGLYEQYF.

The chain combines TRBV5-4 with TRBJ2-5, with 8 bases aligning to TRBD2. The J segment lost 4 bases and the V segment lost 3 bases, leaving 2 bases of the junction unmatched. Per germline, CDR1 SGHNT and CDR2 YYREEE (reference sequence). CDR3 size: 13 residues. CDR3 in amino acids: CASSSGGVETQYF. The CDR3 DNA follows: TGTGCCAGCAGCTCGGGGGGGGTAGAGACCCAGTACTTC.

As regards this clone: The identical CDR3 is also encoded by other nucleotide sequences in the sample. The rearrangement uses TRBV18 and TRBJ2-7; no firm D call. Deletions cut 3 bases from V and 4 bases from J, with 4 bases between. The V gene's germline CDR1 is KGHSH and CDR2 LQKENI. The CDR3 consists of 11 residues. CDR3 protein: CASSPGYEQYF. The CDR3 DNA sequence: TGTGCCAGCTCACCCGGTTACGAGCAGTACTTC.

The rearrangement joins TRBV6-1 to TRBJ2-7; the D is unclear. In germline, CDR1 is MNHNS, CDR2 SASEGT. CDR3 length: 11 residues. The germline V and J ends were trimmed by 2 bases and 3 bases, with 2 bases remaining between them. The CDR3 nucleotides read TGTGCCAGCAGTGAACTCTACGAGCAGTACTTC. Protein product: CASSELYEQYF.

The V and J genes are TRBV29-1 and TRBJ2-3; tentatively, D is TRBD2 (6 bases). V was trimmed by 6 bases and J by 8 bases, leaving 9 bases between them. CDR3 length equals 10 residues. CDR1 is SQVTM, CDR2 ANQGSEA, per germline. The CDR3 reads CSVYGGTQYF. The CDR3 nucleotides read TGCAGCGTGTACGGGGGTACGCAGTATTTT.